This T cell receptor beta chain was captured by sequencing in a study of beta chain features in type 1 diabetes. Of note for this clone: What it binds is unknown.

There are 13 residues in the CDR3. Germline CDR1 is SGHTA and CDR2 is FQGNSA. The V segment lost 5 bases and the J segment 4 bases; nucleotides outside the gene matches: 1. Reverse transcribing all isolated RNA meant expressed TCRB transcripts were sequenced. TCRdb's table, derived via immunoSEQ multiplex PCR, lists solely in-frame clones and lacks some. The sample gives about 410,000 clones, about 15% of which show up once; under 0.04% is in the top ten. Notes on the study in general: Within the patient group, naive, central memory and Treg TCRB repertoires appeared more similar to each other than within healthy donors. Significant though moderate, a shortening of TCRB CDR3s appeared in all four CD4+ subsets of Type 1 diabetes patients.

The clonotype comes from a man aged 25 to 40 in good health. This chain links TRBV7-2 with TRBJ1-2, with 10 positions matching TRBD1. Sequencing input: naive CD4+ T cells from blood. The CDR3 loop reads CASSRDRGYGYTF. The CDR3 DNA reads as TGTGCCAGCAGCAGGGACAGGGGCTATGGCTACACCTTC.